This passage covers 2 T cell receptor beta chains from one sample sequenced in a study of Ad26.COV2.S vaccination and SARS-CoV-2 variants. Treatment of the sample: over 15 received Ad26.COV2.S at low or high dose, single or two shots; roughly 5 received placebo; per-sample allocation not given. Day 63 after the first injection of vaccine or placebo was the sampling time. The protocol was immunoSEQ multiplex PCR, while the TCRdb copy is restricted to in-frame clones and leaves out a portion. The sample includes more than 300,000 clones, roughly 80% seen only once; the top ten take 2.1%. The material was peripheral blood, obtained in a trial of Ad26.COV2.S vaccine versus placebo. The receptor source for this set is a person aged 18-60 years who received the Ad26.COV2.S COVID-19 vaccine or a placebo.

V is TRBV2 and J is TRBJ1-4, with a weak D call TRBD1 (5 bases). The CDR3 is 14 residues long. Deletions cut 3 bases from V and 8 bases from J, with 13 bases between. The V gene's germline CDR1 is SNHLY and CDR2 FYNNEI. This chain's CDR3 is CASSDEQEGEKLFF. CDR3 coding DNA: TGTGCCAGCAGTGATGAACAGGAGGGGGAAAAACTGTTTTTT.

The rearrangement links TRBV2 to TRBJ1-6; unclear D gene. The germline V gene encodes CDR1 SNHLY and CDR2 FYNNEI. The CDR3 length is 13 residues. V was pared by 11 bases and J by 6 bases, with 14 bases between. CDR3: CASLNGLNSPLHF. The CDR3 DNA sequence: TGTGCCTCCCTCAATGGGCTTAATTCACCCCTCCACTTT.